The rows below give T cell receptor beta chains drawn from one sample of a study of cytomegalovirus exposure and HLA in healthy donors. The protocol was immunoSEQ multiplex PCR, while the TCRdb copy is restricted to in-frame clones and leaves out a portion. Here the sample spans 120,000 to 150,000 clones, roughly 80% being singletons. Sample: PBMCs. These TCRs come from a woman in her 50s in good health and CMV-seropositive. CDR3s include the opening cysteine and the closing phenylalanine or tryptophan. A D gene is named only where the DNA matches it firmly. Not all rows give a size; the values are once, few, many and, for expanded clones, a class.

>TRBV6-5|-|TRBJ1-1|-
TGTGCCAGCAGTTACCAATCGACAGGTTTGAACACTGAAGCTTTCTTT
CASSYQSTGLNTEAFF
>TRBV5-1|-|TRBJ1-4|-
TGCGCCAGCAGCTTGGCCGGGACAACTAATGAAAAACTGTTTTTT
CASSLAGTTNEKLFF
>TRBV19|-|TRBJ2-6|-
TGTGCCAGTAGTAGGCGCGGGGACTCTGGGGCCAACGTCCTGACTTTC
CASSRRGDSGANVLTF
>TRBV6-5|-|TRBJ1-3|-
TGTGCCAGCAGTCTAAGCGGACGGGGAAACACCATATATTTT
CASSLSGRGNTIYF
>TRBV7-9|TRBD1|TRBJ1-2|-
TGTGCCAGCAGCCGGGGACAGGGTGGTAACTATGGCTACACCTTC
CASSRGQGGNYGYTF
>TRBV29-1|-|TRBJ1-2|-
TGCAGCGTCAAAGAACAGGTTGTTTATGGCTACACCTTC
CSVKEQVVYGYTF
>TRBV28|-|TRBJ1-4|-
TGTGCCAGCCATTCAGTCCCTAATGAAAAACTGTTTTTT
CASHSVPNEKLFF
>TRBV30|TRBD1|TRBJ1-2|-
TGTGCCTGGAGTGGGACAGGGGTGATAAATGGCTACACCTTC
CAWSGTGVINGYTF
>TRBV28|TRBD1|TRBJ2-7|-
TGTGCCAGCAGTGACAGGGAGTGGCAGTACTTC
CASSDREWQYF
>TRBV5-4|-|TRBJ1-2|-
TGTGCCAGCAGCTCTTCAGTTGCCCTCTATGGCTACACCTTC
CASSSSVALYGYTF
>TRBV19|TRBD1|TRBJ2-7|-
TGTGCCAGCCGGACAGGGGGGACCTACGAGCAGTACTTC
CASRTGGTYEQYF
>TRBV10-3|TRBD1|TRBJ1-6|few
TGTGCCATCAGTGACCATGGGACAGAAGATTCACCCCTCCACTTT
CAISDHGTEDSPLHF
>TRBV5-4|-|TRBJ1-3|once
TGTGCCAGCAGCCCGGCGGGGACTGGAAACACCATATATTTT
CASSPAGTGNTIYF
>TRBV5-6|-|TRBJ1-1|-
TGTGCCAGCAGCTTCGACAGGAACACTGAAGCTTTCTTT
CASSFDRNTEAFF
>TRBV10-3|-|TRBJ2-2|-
TGTGCCATCAGTGATCCCCGGGAAGCCGGGGAGCTGTTTTTT
CAISDPREAGELFF
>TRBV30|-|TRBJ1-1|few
TGTGCCTGGATGGACTTACCGAACACTGAAGCTTTCTTT
CAWMDLPNTEAFF
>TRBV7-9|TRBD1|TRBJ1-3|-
TGTGCCAGCAGCTCCACACCACAGGGGGCGAAAGGAAACACCATATATTTT
CASSSTPQGAKGNTIYF
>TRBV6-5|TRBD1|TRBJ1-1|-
TGTGCCAGCAGTTACAGTCAGGGGGTGGTGAACACTGAAGCTTTCTTT
CASSYSQGVVNTEAFF
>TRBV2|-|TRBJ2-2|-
TGTGCCAGCAGTAAGACAGAGGCGAACACCGGGGAGCTGTTTTTT
CASSKTEANTGELFF
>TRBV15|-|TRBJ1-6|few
TGTGCCACCAGCAGAGATGGGATTGGGGGGAACAATTCACCCCTCCACTTT
CATSRDGIGGNNSPLHF
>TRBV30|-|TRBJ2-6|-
TGTGCCTGGAATTTCGGCTCTGGGGCCAACGGCCTGACTTTC
CAWNFGSGANGLTF
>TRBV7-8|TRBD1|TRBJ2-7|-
TGTGCCAGCAGCCTATCCGGGACAGGGCCCTACGAGCAGTACTTC
CASSLSGTGPYEQYF
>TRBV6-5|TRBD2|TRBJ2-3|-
TGTGCCACCTCGGTAGGCGGGGGGGCCATAGATACGCAGTATTTT
CATSVGGGAIDTQYF
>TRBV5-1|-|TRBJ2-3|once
TGCGCCTCCCGGTACACAGATACGCAGTATTTT
CASRYTDTQYF
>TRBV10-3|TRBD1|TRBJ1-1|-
TGTGCCATCAGTTCCGGGACAGGGGGCAGCACTGAAGCTTTCTTT
CAISSGTGGSTEAFF
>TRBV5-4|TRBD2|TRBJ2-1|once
TGTGCCAGCAGCCCGGGAGGACTAGCGGGGGTCAATGAGCAGTTCTTC
CASSPGGLAGVNEQFF
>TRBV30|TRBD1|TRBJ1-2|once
TGTGCCTCGGAGTGGACAGGGGCCGGCTACACCTTC
CASEWTGAGYTF
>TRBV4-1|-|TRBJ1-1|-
TGCGCCAGCAGCCGGCGGAGTGAGGGCTCCTACACTGAAGCTTTCTTT
CASSRRSEGSYTEAFF
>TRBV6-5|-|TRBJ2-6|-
TGTGCCAGCAGTGTAGGAGGCTCTGGGGCCAACGTCCTGACTTTC
CASSVGGSGANVLTF
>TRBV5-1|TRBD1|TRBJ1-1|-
TGCGCCAGCAGCTTGACAGGGACAGGGAGGAACACTGAAGCTTTCTTT
CASSLTGTGRNTEAFF
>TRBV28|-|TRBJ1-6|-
TGTGCCAGCAGTCTAGTCGGGATGGGGGGGGAAAATTCACCCCTCCACTTT
CASSLVGMGGENSPLHF
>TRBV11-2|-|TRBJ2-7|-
TGTGCCAGCAGCTTTCTGTACAGCTCCTACGAGCAGTACTTC
CASSFLYSSYEQYF
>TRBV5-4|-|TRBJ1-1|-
TGTGCCAGCAGACCGACAGGGAACACTGAAGCTTTCTTT
CASRPTGNTEAFF
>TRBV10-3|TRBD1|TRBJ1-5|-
TGTGCCATCAGTTTTACAGGGGATCAGCCCCAGCATTTT
CAISFTGDQPQHF
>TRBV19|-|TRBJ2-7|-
TGTGCCAGTAGTATAACAGATACCCCATACGAGCAGTACTTC
CASSITDTPYEQYF
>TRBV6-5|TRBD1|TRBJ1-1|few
TGTGCCAGCAGGAAGGACAGGGGGGTTGGTGAAGCTTTCTTT
CASRKDRGVGEAFF
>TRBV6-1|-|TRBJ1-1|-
TGTGCCAGCAGTACGACAGGGAACACTGAAGCTTTCTTT
CASSTTGNTEAFF
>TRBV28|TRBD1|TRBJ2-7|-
TGTGCCAGCAGTTTATCCCCGGGACAGGGGACCTACGAGCAGTACTTC
CASSLSPGQGTYEQYF
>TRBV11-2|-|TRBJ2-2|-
TGTGCCAGCAGCGAAACTACCCCCGGGGCCGGGGAGCTGTTTTTT
CASSETTPGAGELFF
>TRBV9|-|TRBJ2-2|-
TGTGCCAGCAGCCCTCATACGGGACAGAACACCGGGGAGCTGTTTTTT
CASSPHTGQNTGELFF
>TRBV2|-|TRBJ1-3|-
TGTGCCAGCACCCAAGCGGGCATTTTCTCTGGAAACACCATATATTTT
CASTQAGIFSGNTIYF
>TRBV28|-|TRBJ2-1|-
TGTGCCAGCAGTTTCCTGGCCGCCCAAGATGAGCAGTTCTTC
CASSFLAAQDEQFF
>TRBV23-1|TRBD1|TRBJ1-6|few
TGCGCCAGCAGTCAACCGGGACAGAGTAATTCACCCCTCCACTTT
CASSQPGQSNSPLHF
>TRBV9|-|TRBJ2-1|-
TGTGCCAGCAGCGTAGGGTCGAGAGAGTTCAATGAGCAGTTCTTC
CASSVGSREFNEQFF
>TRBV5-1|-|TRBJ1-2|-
TGCGCCAGCAGCTCCGAAGACACGACAGGAAACTATGGCTACACCTTC
CASSSEDTTGNYGYTF
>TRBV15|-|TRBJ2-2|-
TGTGCCACCAGCCGCCGGACAGTAAACACCGGGGAGCTGTTTTTT
CATSRRTVNTGELFF
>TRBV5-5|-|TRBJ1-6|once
TGTGCCAGCAGCTTGTCCCGCCAGGGTGAATCACCCCTCCACTTT
CASSLSRQGESPLHF
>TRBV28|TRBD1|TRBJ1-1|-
TGTGCCAGCAGCCTACCCGGGACAGGGGACACTGAAGCTTTCTTT
CASSLPGTGDTEAFF
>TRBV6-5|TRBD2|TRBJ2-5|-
TGTGCCAGCAGTTACTCGGGAGCGGGGGGGCCGGAGACCCAGTACTTC
CASSYSGAGGPETQYF
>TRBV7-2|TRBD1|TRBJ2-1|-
TGTGCCAGCAGCCCCTTTCAAGGGGGCGTATTAGATGAGCAGTTCTTC
CASSPFQGGVLDEQFF
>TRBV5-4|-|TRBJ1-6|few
TGTGCCAGCAGCTTTGACAGCTCCTATAATTCACCCCTCCACTTT
CASSFDSSYNSPLHF
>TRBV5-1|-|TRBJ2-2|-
TGCGTCAGCAGCCCCAGGGTAAACACCGGGGAGCTGTTTTTT
CVSSPRVNTGELFF
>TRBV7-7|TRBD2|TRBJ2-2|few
TGTGCTAGCAGCTTACTAGCGGGCACCGGGGAGCTGTTTTTT
CASSLLAGTGELFF
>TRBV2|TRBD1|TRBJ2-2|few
TGTGCCAGACGAAGAGGGCAGGGGGCGAACGGGGAGCTGTTTTTT
CARRRGQGANGELFF
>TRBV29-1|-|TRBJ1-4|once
TGCAGCGTGAGACGCGGGGGAACTAATGAAAAACTGTTTTTT
CSVRRGGTNEKLFF